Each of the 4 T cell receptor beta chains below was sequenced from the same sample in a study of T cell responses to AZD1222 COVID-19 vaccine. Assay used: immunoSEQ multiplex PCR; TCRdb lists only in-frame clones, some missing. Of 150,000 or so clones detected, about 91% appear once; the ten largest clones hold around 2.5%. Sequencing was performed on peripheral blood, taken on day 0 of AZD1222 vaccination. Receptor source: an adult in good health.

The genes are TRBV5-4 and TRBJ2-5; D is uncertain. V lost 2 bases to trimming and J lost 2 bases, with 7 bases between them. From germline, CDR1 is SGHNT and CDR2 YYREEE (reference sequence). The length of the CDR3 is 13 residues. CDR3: CASSFKVQETQYF. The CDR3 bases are TGTGCCAGCAGCTTTAAGGTTCAAGAGACCCAGTACTTC.

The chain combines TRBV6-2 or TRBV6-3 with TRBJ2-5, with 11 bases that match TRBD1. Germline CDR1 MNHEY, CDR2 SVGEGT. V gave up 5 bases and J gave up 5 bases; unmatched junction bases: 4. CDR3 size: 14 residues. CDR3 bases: TGTGCCAGCAGTAGGACAGGGGGCTTGGAGACCCAGTACTTC. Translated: CASSRTGGLETQYF.

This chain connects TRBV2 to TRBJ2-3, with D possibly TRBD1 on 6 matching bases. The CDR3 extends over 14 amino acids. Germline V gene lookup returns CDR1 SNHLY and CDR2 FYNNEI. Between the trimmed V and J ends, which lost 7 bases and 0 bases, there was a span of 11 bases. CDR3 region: CASKWGPSTDTQYF. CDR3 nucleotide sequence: TGTGCCAGCAAGTGGGGGCCTAGCACAGATACGCAGTATTTT.

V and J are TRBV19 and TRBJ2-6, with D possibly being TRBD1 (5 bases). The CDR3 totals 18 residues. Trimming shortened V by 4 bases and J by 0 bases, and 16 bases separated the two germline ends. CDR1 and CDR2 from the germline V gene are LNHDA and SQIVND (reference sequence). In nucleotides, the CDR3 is TGTGCCAGTAGTACCCAAACGGGCAGGGCCTCTGGGGCCAACGTCCTGACTTTC. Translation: CASSTQTGRASGANVLTF. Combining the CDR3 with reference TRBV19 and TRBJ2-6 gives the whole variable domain DGGITQSPKYLFRKEGQNVTLSCEQNLNHDAMYWYRQDPGQGLRLIYYSQIVNDFQKGDIAEGYSVSREKKESFPLTVTSAQKNPTAFYLCASSTQTGRASGANVLTFGAGSRLTVL.